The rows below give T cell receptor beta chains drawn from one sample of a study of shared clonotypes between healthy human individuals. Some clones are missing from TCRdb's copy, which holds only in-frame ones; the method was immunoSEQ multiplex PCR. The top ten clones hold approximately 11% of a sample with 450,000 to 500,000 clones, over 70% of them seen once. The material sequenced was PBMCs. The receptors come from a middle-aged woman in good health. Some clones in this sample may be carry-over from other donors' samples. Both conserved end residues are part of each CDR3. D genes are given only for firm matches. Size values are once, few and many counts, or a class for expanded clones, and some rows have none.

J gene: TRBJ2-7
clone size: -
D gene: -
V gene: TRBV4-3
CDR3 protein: CASSFNSPADEQYF
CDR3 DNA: TGCGCCAGCAGCTTTAACAGCCCCGCCGACGAGCAGTACTTC

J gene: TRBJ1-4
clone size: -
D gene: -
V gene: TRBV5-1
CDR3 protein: CASSLRTATNEKLFF
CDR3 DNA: TGCGCCAGCAGCTTAAGGACAGCAACTAATGAAAAACTGTTTTTT

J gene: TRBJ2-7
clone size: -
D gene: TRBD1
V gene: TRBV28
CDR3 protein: CASRPGQTYEQYF
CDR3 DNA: TGTGCCAGCAGGCCGGGACAGACCTACGAGCAGTACTTC

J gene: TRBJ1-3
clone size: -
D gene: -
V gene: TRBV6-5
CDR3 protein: CASSPKPGPIYF
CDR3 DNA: TGTGCCAGCAGTCCCAAACCTGGTCCCATATATTTT

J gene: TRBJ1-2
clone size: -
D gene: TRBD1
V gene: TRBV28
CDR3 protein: CASSFGPTGTYGYTF
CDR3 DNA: TGTGCCAGCAGTTTCGGTCCGACAGGGACGTATGGCTACACCTTC

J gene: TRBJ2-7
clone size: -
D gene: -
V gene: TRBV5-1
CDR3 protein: CASSLYISSYEQYF
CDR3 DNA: TGCGCCAGCAGCTTGTACATCAGCTCCTACGAGCAGTACTTC

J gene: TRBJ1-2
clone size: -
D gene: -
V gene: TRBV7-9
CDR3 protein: CASSLEGIRGYTF
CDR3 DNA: TGTGCCAGCAGCTTAGAGGGGATCCGTGGCTACACCTTC

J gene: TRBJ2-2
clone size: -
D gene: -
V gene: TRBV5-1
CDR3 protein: CASTSGLTGELFF
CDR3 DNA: TGCGCCAGCACCTCGGGGCTAACCGGGGAGCTGTTTTTT

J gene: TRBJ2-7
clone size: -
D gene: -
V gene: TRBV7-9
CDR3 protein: CASVAGPYEQYF
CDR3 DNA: TGTGCCAGCGTCGCGGGGCCCTACGAGCAGTACTTC

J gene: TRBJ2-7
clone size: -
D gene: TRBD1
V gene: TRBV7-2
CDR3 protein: CASSLVWDRFSYEQYF
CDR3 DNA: TGTGCCAGCAGCTTAGTGTGGGACAGGTTCTCCTACGAGCAGTACTTC

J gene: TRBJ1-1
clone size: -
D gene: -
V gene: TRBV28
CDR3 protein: CASSPGTVNTEAFF
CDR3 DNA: TGTGCCAGCAGTCCCGGGACGGTGAACACTGAAGCTTTCTTT

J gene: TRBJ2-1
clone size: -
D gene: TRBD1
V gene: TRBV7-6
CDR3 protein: CASSLALRQGPSDNEQFF
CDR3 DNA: TGTGCCAGCAGCTTAGCGTTGAGACAGGGCCCATCCGACAATGAGCAGTTCTTC

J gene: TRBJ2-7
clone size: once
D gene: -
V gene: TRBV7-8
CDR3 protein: CASSLGTAAYEQYF
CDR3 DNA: TGTGCCAGCAGCTTAGGGACGGCCGCCTATGAGCAGTACTTC

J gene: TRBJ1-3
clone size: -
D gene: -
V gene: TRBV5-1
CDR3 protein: CASSSKTGSGNTIYF
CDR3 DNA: TGCGCCAGCAGCTCTAAAACAGGGTCTGGAAACACCATATATTTT

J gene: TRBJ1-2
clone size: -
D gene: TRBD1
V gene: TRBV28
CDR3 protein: CASSTTTGVGYTF
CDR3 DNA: TGTGCCAGCAGTACCACGACAGGGGTTGGCTACACCTTC

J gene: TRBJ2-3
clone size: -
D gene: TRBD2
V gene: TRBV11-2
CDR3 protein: CASSRGLAGADTQYF
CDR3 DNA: TGTGCCAGCAGTCGCGGACTAGCGGGAGCAGATACGCAGTATTTT

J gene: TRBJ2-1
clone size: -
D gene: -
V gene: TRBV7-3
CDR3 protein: CASSDSSSSYNEQFF
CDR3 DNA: TGTGCCAGCAGCGACAGCTCGTCCTCCTACAATGAGCAGTTCTTC

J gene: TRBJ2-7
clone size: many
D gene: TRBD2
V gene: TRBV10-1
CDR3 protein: CASSGREYSEQYF
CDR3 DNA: TGCGCCAGCAGTGGGCGGGAGTACTCTGAGCAGTACTTC

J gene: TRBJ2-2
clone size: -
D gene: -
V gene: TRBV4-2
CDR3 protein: CASSQDLWRNTGELFF
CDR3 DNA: TGTGCCAGCAGCCAAGATCTCTGGAGAAACACCGGGGAGCTGTTTTTT

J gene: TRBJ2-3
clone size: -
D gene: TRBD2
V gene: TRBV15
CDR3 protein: CATSRDPLAGTDTQYF
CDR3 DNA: TGTGCCACCAGCAGAGATCCGCTAGCGGGAACAGATACGCAGTATTTT

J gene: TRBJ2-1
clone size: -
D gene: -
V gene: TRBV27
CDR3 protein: CASTQDRGYNEQFF
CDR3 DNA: TGTGCCAGCACCCAGGATCGGGGATACAATGAGCAGTTCTTC

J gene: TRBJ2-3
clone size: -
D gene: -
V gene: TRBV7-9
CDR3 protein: CASSLDGVATQYF
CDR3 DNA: TGTGCCAGCAGCTTAGACGGAGTAGCTACGCAGTATTTT

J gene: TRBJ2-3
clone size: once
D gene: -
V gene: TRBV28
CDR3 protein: CASSRPGKRTDTQYF
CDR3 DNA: TGTGCCAGCAGCCGCCCCGGGAAACGCACAGATACGCAGTATTTT

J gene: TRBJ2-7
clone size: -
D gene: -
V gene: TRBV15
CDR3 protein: CATSNVGRTEQYF
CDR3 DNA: TGTGCCACCAGCAATGTTGGACGAACTGAGCAGTACTTC

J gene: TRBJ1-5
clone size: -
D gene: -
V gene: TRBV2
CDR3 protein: CASMRGASNQPQHF
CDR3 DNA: TGTGCCAGCATGAGAGGGGCTAGCAATCAGCCCCAGCATTTT

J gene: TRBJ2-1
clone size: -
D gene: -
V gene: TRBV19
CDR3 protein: CASSMSWEGNNEQFF
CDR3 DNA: TGTGCCAGTAGTATGTCGTGGGAAGGGAACAATGAGCAGTTCTTC

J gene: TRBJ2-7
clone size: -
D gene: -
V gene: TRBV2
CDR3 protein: CASSKGGTAYEQYF
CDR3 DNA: TGTGCCAGCAGTAAGGGCGGGACTGCCTACGAGCAGTACTTC

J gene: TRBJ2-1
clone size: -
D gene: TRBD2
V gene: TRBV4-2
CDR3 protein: CASSLEAGVTNEQFF
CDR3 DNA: TGTGCCAGCAGCTTGGAGGCGGGAGTTACTAATGAGCAGTTCTTC

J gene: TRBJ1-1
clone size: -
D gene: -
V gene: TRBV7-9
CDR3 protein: CASSLVGNRGLNTEAFF
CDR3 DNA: TGTGCCAGCAGCTTAGTGGGTAACAGAGGCTTGAACACTGAAGCTTTCTTT

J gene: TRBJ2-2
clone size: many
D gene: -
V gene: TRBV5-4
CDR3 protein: CASSQDHGSTGELFF
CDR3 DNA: TGTGCCAGCAGCCAAGATCACGGGAGTACCGGGGAGCTGTTTTTT

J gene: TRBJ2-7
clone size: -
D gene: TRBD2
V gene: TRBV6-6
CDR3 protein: CATATSGYEQYF
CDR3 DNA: TGTGCCACCGCGACTAGCGGGTACGAGCAGTACTTC